This passage covers 14 T cell receptor beta chains from one sample sequenced in a study of cytomegalovirus exposure and HLA in healthy donors. The PCR had 60 Vbeta and 13 Jbeta primers. The data were produced by immunoSEQ multiplex PCR, yet TCRdb's version contains in-frame clones alone and is incomplete. This repertoire shows about 110,000 clones, 73% found once; its top ten account for around 7.7%. Source material: PBMCs. All receptors come from a man aged 35 to 55 in good health and CMV-seronegative.

The rearrangement uses TRBV29-1 and TRBJ2-7; D gene unclear. The length of the CDR3 is 11 residues. V gave up 2 bases and J gave up 1 base, with 3 bases separating them. CDR1 is SQVTM, CDR2 ANQGSEA, per germline. The CDR3 sequence is CSVEQSYEQYF. DNA of the CDR3: TGCAGCGTTGAACAATCCTACGAGCAGTACTTC.

The chain has TRBV27 and TRBJ1-2; D may be TRBD1 (6 bases). CDR3 length: 14 amino acids. V lost 0 bases and J 8 bases, leaving 13 bases between the germline ends. Germline CDR1 and CDR2: MNHEY and SMNVEV (reference sequence). The DNA of the CDR3 is TGTGCCAGCAGTTTATCGATAGGGGGAAGCGGCTACACCTTC. Its protein is CASSLSIGGSGYTF.

This clone was seen a handful of times. The chain has TRBV15 and TRBJ1-2; D is ambiguous. The germline CDR1 and CDR2 sequences are LNHNV and YYDKDF (reference sequence). The CDR3 is 19 residues long. With 0 bases removed from V and 2 bases from J, the gap between germline ends came to 22 bases. CDR3 protein: CATSRDLIGIGRENYGYTF. For the CDR3, the DNA is TGTGCCACCAGCAGAGATCTCATCGGGATAGGGCGGGAAAACTATGGCTACACCTTC.

The CDR3 DNA is TGTGCCAGCACCGAATCGGAGGTGAGCTCTACCTACGAGCAGTACTTC. The encoded protein is CASTESEVSSTYEQYF. The rearrangement uses TRBV9 and TRBJ2-7; possible D gene TRBD2, 5 bases. V shed 6 bases and J shed 2 bases, with 21 bases lying between them. The V gene's germline CDR1 is SGDLS and CDR2 YYNGEE. CDR3 size: 16 residues.

This clone was observed a few times. The rearrangement links TRBV18 to TRBJ2-7, with 9 bases fitting TRBD1. The germline gives CDR1 KGHSH, CDR2 LQKENI. Unmatched junction bases numbered 9, after V lost 0 bases and J lost 6 bases. This CDR3 contains 16 residues. The CDR3 loop reads CASSPPVYRGQVEQYF. The CDR3 DNA reads TGTGCCAGCTCACCACCGGTTTACAGGGGGCAAGTCGAGCAGTACTTC.

The V gene is TRBV23-1, the J gene TRBJ2-2, with D perhaps TRBD1 (9 bases). TRBV23-1 is assigned to the ORF class and has an uncertain function. Trimming took off 6 bases at V and 1 base at J, with 24 bases between the two ends. The CDR3 loop spans 19 amino acids. CDR3 DNA: TGCGCCAGCAGGGACAGGGGCCCTAGCGGGCACAAGAACACCGGGGAGCTGTTTTTT. Translating it yields CASRDRGPSGHKNTGELFF.

The CDR3 sequence is CASSQVQGASAFF. The CDR3 nucleotides read TGCGCCAGCAGCCAAGTTCAGGGGGCGTCTGCTTTCTTT. The rearrangement uses TRBV4-3 and TRBJ1-1; TRBD1 agrees at 8 bases. The trim removed 1 base at V and 11 bases at J, leaving 6 bases unmatched. This CDR3 is 13 amino acids long. CDR1 is LGHNA and CDR2 is YSLEER in the germline V gene.

The J gene is TRBJ2-5, the V gene TRBV7-8, with 9 bases fitting TRBD2. This CDR3 is 16 amino acids long. V was pared by 6 bases and J by 4 bases, with 12 bases of the junction left unmatched. Per the germline V gene, CDR1 is SGHVS and CDR2 is FQNEAQ. DNA of the CDR3: TGTGCCAGCAGACTGACCAGGACTAGCGACCGAGAGACCCAGTACTTC. This encodes CASRLTRTSDRETQYF. Complete variable domain (other parts from reference TRBV7-8 and TRBJ2-5): GAGVSQSPRYKVAKRGQDVALRCDPISGHVSLFWYQQALGQGPEFLTYFQNEAQLDKSGLPSDRFFAERPEGSVSTLKIQRTQQEDSAVYLCASRLTRTSDRETQYFGPGTRLLVL.

This chain links TRBV29-1 with TRBJ2-5, with 8 nucleotides matching TRBD1. Unmatched junction bases numbered 11, after V lost 7 bases and J lost 4 bases. CDR1 and CDR2 (germline): SQVTM, ANQGSEA. This CDR3 contains 14 residues. CDR3 coding DNA: TGCAGCGCCCGTGCAGGGACAGGCCTAGAGACCCAGTACTTC. This sequence encodes CSARAGTGLETQYF.

This sequence joins TRBV13 and TRBJ1-6, with 8 nucleotides matching TRBD1. CDR3 length equals 14 residues. V lost 2 bases and J lost 9; bases outside the gene matches: 3. Germline CDR1 reads PRHDT; CDR2 reads FYEKMQ (reference sequence). CDR3 coding DNA: TGTGCCAGCAGCTTACAGGGGGCAGGTTCACCCCTCCACTTT. Encoded protein: CASSLQGAGSPLHF.

The rearrangement links TRBV27 to TRBJ2-1; D perhaps matches TRBD2 (6 bases). Germline assignment: CDR1 MNHEY and CDR2 SMNVEV (reference sequence). This CDR3 has 16 residues. V lost 4 bases and J lost 1, with 14 bases in between. DNA for the CDR3: TGTGCCAGCAGTTCCCCAGGAGGGGTATCCTACAATGAGCAGTTCTTC. Its translation is CASSSPGGVSYNEQFF.

This clone was observed a handful of times. The rearrangement links TRBV19 to TRBJ1-2, with 10 bases matching TRBD1. Trimming removed 5 bases from V and 3 bases from J; junction bases left unmatched: 12. Germline V gene sequence: CDR1 LNHDA, CDR2 SQIVND (reference sequence). The length of the CDR3 is 17 residues. As DNA, the CDR3 is TGTGCCAGTAGTCCCCACCGGGACAGGGGCCGCGACTATGGCTACACCTTC. Translating gives CASSPHRDRGRDYGYTF.

Of note for this clone: Other DNA sequences in the sample encode the same CDR3. The CDR3 reads CASRLQGVGTEAFF. The CDR3 DNA is TGTGCCAGCAGACTGCAGGGGGTTGGAACTGAAGCTTTCTTT. V gene TRBV6-5 combines with J gene TRBJ1-1; 7 bases line up with TRBD1. CDR3 length equals 14 residues. V lost 6 bases and J lost 5; bases outside the gene matches: 9. Germline-derived CDR1 and CDR2 are MNHEY and SVGAGI.

The chain carries TRBV30 and TRBJ2-3; 8 bases agree with TRBD1. Trimming removed 0 bases from V and 5 bases from J; junction bases left unmatched: 4. Germline V lookup: CDR1 GTSNPN, CDR2 SVGIG (reference sequence). The CDR3 sequence is 14 residues long. CDR3 in DNA: TGTGCCTGGAGTGTCCAGGGGGCAGGAGATACGCAGTATTTT. The encoded protein is CAWSVQGAGDTQYF.